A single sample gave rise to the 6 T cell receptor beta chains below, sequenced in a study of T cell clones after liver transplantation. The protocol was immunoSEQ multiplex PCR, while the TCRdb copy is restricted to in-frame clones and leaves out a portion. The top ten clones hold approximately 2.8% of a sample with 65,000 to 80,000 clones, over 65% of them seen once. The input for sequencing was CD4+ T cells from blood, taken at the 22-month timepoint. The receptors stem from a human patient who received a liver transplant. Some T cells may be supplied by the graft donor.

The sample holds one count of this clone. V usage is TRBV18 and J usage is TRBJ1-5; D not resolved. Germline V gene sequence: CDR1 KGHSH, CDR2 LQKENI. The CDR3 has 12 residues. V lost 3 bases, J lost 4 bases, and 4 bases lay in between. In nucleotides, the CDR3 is TGTGCCAGCTCACCTGGGAATCAGCCCCAGCATTTT. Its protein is CASSPGNQPQHF.

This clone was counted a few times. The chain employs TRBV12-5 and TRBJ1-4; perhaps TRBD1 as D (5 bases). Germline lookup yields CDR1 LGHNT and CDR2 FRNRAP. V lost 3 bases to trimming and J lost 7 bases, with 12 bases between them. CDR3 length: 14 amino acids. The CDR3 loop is CASGFVGEGEKLFF. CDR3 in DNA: TGTGCTAGTGGTTTTGTGGGGGAAGGTGAAAAACTGTTTTTT.

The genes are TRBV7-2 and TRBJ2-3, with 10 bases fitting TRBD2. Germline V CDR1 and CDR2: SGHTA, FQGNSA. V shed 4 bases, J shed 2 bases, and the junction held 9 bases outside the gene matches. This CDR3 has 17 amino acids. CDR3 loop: CASSSKFSGRPTDTQYF. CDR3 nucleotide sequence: TGTGCCAGCAGCTCCAAATTTAGCGGGAGGCCCACAGATACGCAGTATTTT.

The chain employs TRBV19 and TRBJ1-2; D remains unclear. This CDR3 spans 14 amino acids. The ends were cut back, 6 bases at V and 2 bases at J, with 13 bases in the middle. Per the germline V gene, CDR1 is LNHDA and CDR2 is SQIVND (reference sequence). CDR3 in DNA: TGTGCCAGTAGGGTACAATTAGGGAACTATGGCTACACCTTC. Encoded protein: CASRVQLGNYGYTF.

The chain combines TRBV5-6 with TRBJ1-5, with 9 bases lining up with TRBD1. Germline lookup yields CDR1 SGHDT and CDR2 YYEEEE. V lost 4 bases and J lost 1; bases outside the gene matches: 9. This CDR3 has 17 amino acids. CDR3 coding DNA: TGTGCCAGCAGCCAGGACAGGGGCACTCGAAGCAATCAGCCCCAGCATTTT. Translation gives CASSQDRGTRSNQPQHF. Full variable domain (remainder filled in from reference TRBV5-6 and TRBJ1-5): DAGVTQSPTHLIKTRGQQVTLRCSPKSGHDTVSWYQQALGQGPQFIFQYYEEEERQRGNFPDRFSGHQFPNYSSELNVNALLLGDSALYLCASSQDRGTRSNQPQHFGDGTRLSIL.

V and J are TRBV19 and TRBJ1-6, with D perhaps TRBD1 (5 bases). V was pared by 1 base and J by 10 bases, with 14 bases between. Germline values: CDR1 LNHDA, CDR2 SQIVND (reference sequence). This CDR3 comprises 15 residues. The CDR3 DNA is TGTGCCAGTAGTATAGGAGGAGGGGAGGGATCACCCCTCCACTTT. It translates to CASSIGGGEGSPLHF.